Only a few counts were recorded for the clone carrying this T cell receptor beta chain. What it recognizes is unknown. The length of the CDR3 is 14 residues. CDR1 is SGHRS, CDR2 YFSETQ, per germline. With V trimmed by 7 bases and J by 5 bases, 11 bases remained unmatched. Libraries were prepared by immunoSEQ multiplex PCR; TCRdb keeps only in-frame clonotypes and omits some of them. The sample lists about 150,000 clones, roughly nine tenths occurring once. This sample was taken from a study of T cell responses to AZD1222 COVID-19 vaccine. Study-level background: Pooling covered second doses at about 4 or about 12 weeks. Study-wide points: Among AZD1222 vaccinees, only 5 or 6 were seropositive at baseline. The reported proportion of spike-specific TCRs targeting unmutated variant regions was nearly half. Clonal diversity was possibly underestimated; the donors were predominantly white British and more often female.

The TCR was taken from an adult in good health. This material consisted of peripheral blood, taken on day 0 of AZD1222 vaccination. The V call is TRBV5-1, the J call TRBJ1-2; 7 positions agree with TRBD1. CDR3 amino acids: CASHRDSTGYGYTF. CDR3 nucleotide sequence: TGCGCCAGCCACCGGGACAGTACTGGTTATGGCTACACCTTC.